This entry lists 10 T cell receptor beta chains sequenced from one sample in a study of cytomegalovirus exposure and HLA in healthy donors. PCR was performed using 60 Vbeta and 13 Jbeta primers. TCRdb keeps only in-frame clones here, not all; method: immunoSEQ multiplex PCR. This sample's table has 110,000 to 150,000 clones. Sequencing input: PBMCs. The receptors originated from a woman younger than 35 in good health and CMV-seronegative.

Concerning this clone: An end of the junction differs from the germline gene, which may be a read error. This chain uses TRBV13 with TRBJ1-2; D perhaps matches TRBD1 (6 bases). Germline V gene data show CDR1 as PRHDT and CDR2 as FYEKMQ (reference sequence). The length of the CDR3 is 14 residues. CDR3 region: CASSLDREGYGCTF. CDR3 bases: TGTGCCAGCAGCTTAGACAGGGAGGGCTATGGCTGCACCTTC.

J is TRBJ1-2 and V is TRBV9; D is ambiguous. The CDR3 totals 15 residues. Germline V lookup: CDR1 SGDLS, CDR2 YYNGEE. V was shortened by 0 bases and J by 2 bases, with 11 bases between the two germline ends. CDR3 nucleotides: TGTGCCAGCAGCGTAGGGGCAGGTCCCAACTATGGCTACACCTTC. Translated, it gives CASSVGAGPNYGYTF.

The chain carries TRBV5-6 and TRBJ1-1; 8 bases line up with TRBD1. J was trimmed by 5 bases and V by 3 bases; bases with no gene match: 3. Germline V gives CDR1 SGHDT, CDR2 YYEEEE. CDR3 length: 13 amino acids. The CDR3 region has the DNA TGTGCCAGCAGCTACAGGGGGGGAACTGAAGCTTTCTTT. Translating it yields CASSYRGGTEAFF.

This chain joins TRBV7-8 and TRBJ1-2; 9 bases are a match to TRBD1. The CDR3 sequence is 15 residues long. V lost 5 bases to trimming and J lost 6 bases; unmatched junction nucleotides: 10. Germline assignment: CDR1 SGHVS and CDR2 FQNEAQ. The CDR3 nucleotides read TGTGCCAGCAGCACCCGGACAGGGGAGGTTCATGGCTACACCTTC. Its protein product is CASSTRTGEVHGYTF.

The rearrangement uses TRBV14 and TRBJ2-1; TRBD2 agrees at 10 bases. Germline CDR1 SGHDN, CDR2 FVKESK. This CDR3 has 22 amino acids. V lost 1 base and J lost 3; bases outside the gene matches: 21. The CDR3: CASSQVSLSRASGRYGYNEQFF. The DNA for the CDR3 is TGTGCCAGCAGCCAAGTTTCTCTTTCACGGGCTAGCGGGAGATATGGCTACAATGAGCAGTTCTTC.

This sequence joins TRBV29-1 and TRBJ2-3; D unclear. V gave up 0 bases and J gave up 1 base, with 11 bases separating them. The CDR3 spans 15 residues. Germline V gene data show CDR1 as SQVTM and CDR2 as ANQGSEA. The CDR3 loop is CSVEEVWSGTDTQYF. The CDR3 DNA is TGCAGCGTTGAAGAAGTCTGGAGCGGCACAGATACGCAGTATTTT.

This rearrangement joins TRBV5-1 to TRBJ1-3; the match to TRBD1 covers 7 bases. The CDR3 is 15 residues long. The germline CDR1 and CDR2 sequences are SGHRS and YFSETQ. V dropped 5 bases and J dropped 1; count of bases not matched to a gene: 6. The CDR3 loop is CASRGGLGSGNTIYF. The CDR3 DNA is TGCGCCAGCAGAGGGGGCCTGGGGTCTGGAAACACCATATATTTT.

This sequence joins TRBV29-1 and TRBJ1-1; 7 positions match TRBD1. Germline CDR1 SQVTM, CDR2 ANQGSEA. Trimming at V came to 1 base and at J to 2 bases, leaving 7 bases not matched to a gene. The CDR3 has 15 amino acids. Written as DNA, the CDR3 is TGCAGCGTTGAAGCTGTGGGACAGACAAACACTGAAGCTTTCTTT. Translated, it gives CSVEAVGQTNTEAFF.

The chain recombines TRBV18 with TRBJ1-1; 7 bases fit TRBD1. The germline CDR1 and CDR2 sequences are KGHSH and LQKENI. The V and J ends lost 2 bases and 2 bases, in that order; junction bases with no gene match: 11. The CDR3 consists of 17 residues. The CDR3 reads CASSPRGPGSGNTEAFF. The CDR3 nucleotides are TGTGCCAGCTCACCAAGGGGGCCTGGGAGTGGAAACACTGAAGCTTTCTTT.

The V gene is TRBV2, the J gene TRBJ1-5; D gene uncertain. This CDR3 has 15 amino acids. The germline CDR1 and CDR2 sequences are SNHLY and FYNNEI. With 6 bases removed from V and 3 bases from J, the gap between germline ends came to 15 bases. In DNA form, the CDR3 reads TGTGCCAGCAGCGAAATCAGTGAAGTCAATCAGCCCCAGCATTTT. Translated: CASSEISEVNQPQHF.